This TCR beta chain was retrieved from a study of blood T cells in healthy people across ages. Germline V gene sequence: CDR1 MNHEY, CDR2 SMNVEV (reference sequence). Trimming pared 3 bases from V and 7 bases from J, leaving 10 bases between. The CDR3 spans 13 residues. This clonotype was recorded a few times. Primers used in a second PCR of about 7 to 12 cycles were a sample-barcoded 5' primer and a J-beta primer mix. A template-switch adaptor that had 12 random nucleotides put a tag on each cDNA molecule. Each CDR3 protein is one row after TCRdb ran MiXCR on the 5' RACE reads. Among 1.5 million to 2 million distinct CDR3 sequences listed, 34% were seen once. Total RNA extracted from each sample amounted to at least 6 micrograms.

The sequence derives from a woman aged 25 to 39 in good health. This chain links TRBV27 with TRBJ2-1; D unresolved. The sample comprised blood. DNA of the CDR3: TGTGCCAGCAGTTTGGTAAGACCAAATGAGCAGTTCTTC. Protein: CASSLVRPNEQFF.